This T cell receptor (beta chain) was identified during a study of blood T cells in healthy people across ages. With a J-beta primer mix and a sample-barcoded 5' primer, a second PCR ran about 7 to 12 cycles. Every molecule of cDNA carried a tag from a template-switch adaptor with 12 random nucleotides. MiXCR was run by TCRdb on the 5' RACE reads, yielding one entry per CDR3 protein. The repertoire holds under 1 million distinct CDR3 sequences, with roughly 44% as singletons. General study results and limits: Changes seen in expanded clonotypes were possibly confounded by donor CMV status left unknown.

This clonotype has a handful of counts. Its antigen is not known. Sequencing input: blood. This receptor was identified in a man between 60 and 75 years old in good health.

CDR3 amino acids: CSARDLWNTEAFF. In DNA form, the CDR3 reads TGCAGTGCTAGAGATCTTTGGAACACTGAAGCTTTCTTT. The J gene is TRBJ1-1, the V gene TRBV20-1; D is ambiguous. This CDR3 contains 13 residues. V lost 0 bases to trimming and J lost 1 base, with 6 bases between them. Germline lookup yields CDR1 DFQATT and CDR2 SNEGSKA (reference sequence).